A single sample is the source of the 21 T cell receptor beta chains below, sequenced in a study of beta chain features in type 1 diabetes. These receptors are not linked to any known antigen. The study reverse transcribed the entire isolated RNA, so it sequenced expressed TCRB transcripts. Libraries were prepared by immunoSEQ multiplex PCR; TCRdb keeps only in-frame clonotypes and omits some of them. The sample records 130,000 or so clones, over 15% being singletons. Study findings and constraints: Type 1 diabetes patients had moderately but significantly shorter TCRB CDR3s in all four CD4+ subsets.

The sequencing input was central memory CD4+ T cells from blood. The receptors come from a man aged 25 to 40 with type 1 diabetes.

About this clone: The junction departs from germline at one end; a sequencing error may be responsible. The chain recombines TRBV6-1 with TRBJ1-6; TRBD1 matches 7 bases. Per the germline V gene, CDR1 is MNHNS and CDR2 is SASEGT. CDR3 length: 13 residues. The CDR3 DNA reads TGTGCCAGCAGGGAAGACAGGGATTCACCCCTCCACTTT. Residues: CASREDRDSPLHF.

For this clone: The same CDR3 can be traced to other DNA sequences in this sample. The rearrangement links TRBV30 to TRBJ1-5; D not resolved. The germline V gene has CDR1 GTSNPN and CDR2 SVGIG (reference sequence). V gave up 2 bases and J gave up 0 bases, with 5 bases separating them. The CDR3 is made up of 13 amino acids. This CDR3 is CAWSLDSNQPQHF. CDR3 bases: TGTGCCTGGAGTTTAGATAGCAATCAGCCCCAGCATTTT.

In the case of this clone: The germline gene is not matched at one end of the junction; a read error may be the cause. The rearrangement joins TRBV7-7 to TRBJ1-1; D is undetermined. CDR3 length: 13 residues. Germline-derived CDR1 and CDR2 are SSHAT and FNYEAQ (reference sequence). The CDR3 region is CASSLAPGDKAFF. CDR3 bases: TGTGCTAGCAGCTTAGCGCCCGGAGATAAAGCTTTCTTT.

This clone has more than one count but fewer than ten. J is TRBJ2-4 and V is TRBV11-2; D gene unclear. The CDR3 has 17 amino acids. Germline V CDR1 and CDR2: SGHAT, FQNNGV. Between the trimmed V and J ends, which lost 2 bases and 0 bases, there was a span of 14 bases. CDR3 amino acids: CASSLRSFGVAKNIQYF. CDR3 DNA: TGTGCCAGCAGCTTAAGAAGCTTTGGGGTAGCCAAAAACATTCAGTACTTC.

The chain couples TRBV29-1 to TRBJ1-1; D remains unclear. Deletions cut 3 bases from V and 8 bases from J, with 4 bases between. Germline V gene data show CDR1 as SQVTM and CDR2 as ANQGSEA. The CDR3 covers 9 residues. Here the CDR3 reads CSVENEAFF. The CDR3, as DNA: TGCAGCGTTGAGAACGAAGCTTTCTTT.

This clone has only a few counts. The gene calls are TRBV7-2 and TRBJ2-5; D call uncertain. The CDR3 runs 14 residues. Deletions cut 5 bases from V and 1 base from J, with 11 bases between. The germline gives CDR1 SGHTA, CDR2 FQGNSA. The CDR3 sequence is CASSPIATQETQYF. DNA of the CDR3: TGTGCCAGCAGCCCGATCGCAACCCAAGAGACCCAGTACTTC.

This clone was found a few times. CDR3 nucleotides: TGTGCCATCAGTGAGTCGACAGTGGCAGGGACCAAGTACGAGCAGTACTTC. Translating it yields CAISESTVAGTKYEQYF. This chain joins TRBV10-3 and TRBJ2-7; D may correspond to TRBD1 or TRBD2 (5 bases each). Germline CDR1 reads ENHRY; CDR2 reads SYGVKD. The CDR3 length is 17 residues. Trimming took off 0 bases at V and 4 bases at J, with 19 bases between the two ends.

This clone was detected a few times. The V and J genes are TRBV6-5 and TRBJ2-7, with D possibly TRBD2 on 5 matching bases. This CDR3 is 13 amino acids long. Germline CDR1 MNHEY, CDR2 SVGAGI. Deletions cut 7 bases from V and 1 base from J, with 11 bases between. CDR3 sequence (DNA): TGTGCCAGCACCCGGGATCCGTCCTACGAGCAGTACTTC. Its protein product is CASTRDPSYEQYF.

This clone was detected ten times or more. The J gene is TRBJ1-1, the V gene TRBV7-9; the D is unclear. This CDR3 spans 13 amino acids. Trimming took 2 bases from V and 0 from J, leaving 4 bases between them. CDR1 SEHNR and CDR2 FQNEAQ come from the germline V gene (reference sequence). The CDR3 sequence: CASSLSLNTEAFF. The CDR3 DNA reads as TGTGCCAGCAGCTTATCTTTGAACACTGAAGCTTTCTTT.

In this sample, this clone turned up many times. CDR3: CAAGGTDTQYF. CDR3 coding DNA: TGTGCCGCCGGGGGCACAGATACGCAGTATTTT. This rearrangement joins TRBV6-5 to TRBJ2-3; D is possibly TRBD2 (5 bases). CDR1 is MNHEY, CDR2 SVGAGI, per germline. The germline V and J ends were trimmed by 11 bases and 1 base, with 7 bases remaining between them. This CDR3 is 11 amino acids long.

Notes on this clone: This sample includes further DNA sequences coding for the same CDR3. The rearrangement links TRBV29-1 to TRBJ1-1, with D tentatively TRBD1 (6 bases). CDR1 is SQVTM and CDR2 is ANQGSEA in the germline V gene. Trimming took off 6 bases at V and 0 bases at J, with 17 bases between the two ends. The CDR3 contains 15 residues. CDR3 nucleotides: TGCAGCGTGGGGGGGAGGGGACAAATGAACACTGAAGCTTTCTTT. Translating gives CSVGGRGQMNTEAFF. Drawing the rest from reference TRBV29-1 and TRBJ1-1, the complete variable domain is SAVISQKPSRDICQRGTSLTIQCQVDSQVTMMFWYRQQPGQSLTLIATANQGSEATYESGFVIDKFPISRPNLTFSTLTVSNMSPEDSSIYLCSVGGRGQMNTEAFFGQGTRLTVV.

This clone was counted only a few times. The chain combines TRBV9 with TRBJ2-3; D might be TRBD1 or TRBD2, each matching 5 bases. V shed 0 bases and J shed 5 bases, with 16 bases lying between them. CDR1 and CDR2 from the germline V gene are SGDLS and YYNGEE. The CDR3 has 16 amino acids. CDR3 coding DNA: TGTGCCAGCAGCGTAGCTCCGAGGGGCAGGGAAGATACGCAGTATTTT. It specifies CASSVAPRGREDTQYF.

This chain uses TRBV5-1 with TRBJ2-2; TRBD2 aligns across 10 bases. The CDR3 runs to 18 residues. Germline CDR1 SGHRS, CDR2 YFSETQ. V lost 0 bases to trimming and J lost 2 bases; unmatched junction nucleotides: 7. This CDR3 is CASSLAASGGSNTGELFF. In nucleotides, the CDR3 is TGCGCCAGCAGCTTGGCCGCTAGCGGGGGTTCCAACACCGGGGAGCTGTTTTTT.

In this sample, this clone turned up a few times. V gene TRBV7-9 combines with J gene TRBJ1-1; D unclear. Germline values: CDR1 SEHNR, CDR2 FQNEAQ (reference sequence). The CDR3 contains 17 residues. Trimming cost V 2 bases and J 10 bases, with 26 bases left between them. The DNA for the CDR3 is TGTGCCAGCAGCTTACAGGAGCCCGGGCCCCCGCTAGTTTTAGCTTTCTTT. Translation gives CASSLQEPGPPLVLAFF.

This clone was counted between two and nine times. The chain has TRBV6-5 and TRBJ1-2, with TRBD1 matching over 7 bases. The CDR3 is 14 amino acids. Trimming removed 7 bases from V and 5 bases from J; junction bases left unmatched: 10. Germline V CDR1 and CDR2: MNHEY, SVGAGI. The CDR3: CASKAPQGRYGYTF. The CDR3 DNA follows: TGTGCCAGCAAAGCTCCACAGGGGAGATATGGCTACACCTTC.

A few counts support this clone. The V gene is TRBV7-6, the J gene TRBJ2-6, with a tentative D call TRBD1 (5 bases). This CDR3 spans 20 amino acids. Per germline, CDR1 SGHVS and CDR2 FNYEAQ. V was clipped by 0 bases and J by 0 bases, with 18 bases between them. CDR3: CASSLADLDTSYSGANVLTF. CDR3 nucleotide sequence: TGTGCCAGCAGCTTAGCAGATTTGGACACCTCCTACTCTGGGGCCAACGTCCTGACTTTC.

This clone was counted only a few times. This chain joins TRBV25-1 and TRBJ2-3; D not resolved. CDR3 length: 10 amino acids. Germline loops: CDR1 MGHDK, CDR2 SYGVNS. Deletions cut 6 bases from V and 6 bases from J, with 4 bases between. CDR3 DNA sequence: TGTGCCAGCAGATGGGATACGCAGTATTTT. Translating gives CASRWDTQYF.

The V gene is TRBV19, the J gene TRBJ2-7; the D gene is possibly TRBD2 (5 bases). CDR3 length: 16 residues. The V gene's germline CDR1 is LNHDA and CDR2 SQIVND (reference sequence). Trimming took off 5 bases at V and 3 bases at J, with 20 bases between the two ends. The chain's CDR3 is CASSLRPGGTFYEQYF. CDR3 bases: TGTGCCAGTAGTTTGCGGCCCGGAGGAACTTTCTACGAGCAGTACTTC.

There are a few counts of this clone. A read error may produce the germline difference seen at one junction end. The V gene is TRBV7-2, the J gene TRBJ2-7; 8 bases fit TRBD2. The CDR3 covers 14 residues. The germline CDR1 and CDR2 sequences are SGHTA and FQGNSA. The CDR3 sequence: CASSSGLADYEQYF. DNA for the CDR3: TGCGCCAGCAGCTCTGGACTAGCAGACTACGAGCAGTACTTC.

The V and J genes are TRBV11-2 and TRBJ1-2; perhaps TRBD1 as D (5 bases). CDR1 is SGHAT, CDR2 FQNNGV, per germline. This CDR3 has 13 residues. Trimming removed 5 bases from V and 6 bases from J, with 13 bases in between. The CDR3 here is CASSPGTQNGYTF. DNA for the CDR3: TGTGCCAGCAGCCCCGGGACGCAGAATGGCTACACCTTC. Using reference TRBV11-2 and TRBJ1-2 for the parts outside the CDR3, the full variable domain is EAGVAQSPRYKIIEKRQSVAFWCNPISGHATLYWYQQILGQGPKLLIQFQNNGVVDDSQLPKDRFSAERLKGVDSTLKIQPAKLEDSAVYLCASSPGTQNGYTFGSGTRLTVV.

The rearrangement links TRBV15 to TRBJ2-3; TRBD1 matches at 9 bases. This CDR3 comprises 13 residues. Trimming cost V 8 bases and J 2 bases; bases outside gene matches: 2. Germline CDR1 LNHNV, CDR2 YYDKDF (reference sequence). This CDR3 is CATGTGNTDTQYF. Written as DNA, the CDR3 is TGTGCCACCGGGACAGGGAACACAGATACGCAGTATTTT.